The 7 T cell receptor beta chains below were found in one sample sequenced in a study of a mutant IDH1 vaccine in newly diagnosed glioma. Repertoires were generated with immunoSEQ multiplex PCR, while TCRdb's copy carries only in-frame clones and drops some. The sample records approximately 41,000 clones, 85% to 90% being singletons. This sample's time point: week 35, safety follow-up. Vaccinated patients received 300 ug of mutant IDH1 20-mer peptide per dose, with topical imiquimod. These receptors have no known antigen. Specimen: PBMCs, collected from a glioma patient whose treatment included an IDH1 peptide vaccine. Receptors originate from a man between 35 and 55 years old with glioma.

The V gene is TRBV7-9, the J gene TRBJ2-3; 7 positions agree with TRBD1. Germline assignment: CDR1 SEHNR and CDR2 FQNEAQ (reference sequence). The junction had 13 bases not matched to a gene; V was cut back by 4 bases and J by 0 bases. CDR3 length: 18 residues. CDR3 in DNA: TGTGCCAGCAGCTCGCGAGGTCCCGGACAGGAAAGCACAGATACGCAGTATTTT. It yields the protein CASSSRGPGQESTDTQYF.

CDR3 DNA: TGTGCCAGCAGTCTTCCACCAGACACTGAAGCTTTCTTT. This translates into CASSLPPDTEAFF. The chain links TRBV5-4 to TRBJ1-1; D is unclear. V lost 5 bases and J 3 bases, leaving 11 bases between the germline ends. The CDR3 loop spans 13 amino acids. CDR1 is SGHNT, CDR2 YYREEE, per germline (reference sequence).

This clone was seen once. This chain joins TRBV28 and TRBJ1-2; D unclear. The V gene's germline CDR1 is MDHEN and CDR2 SYDVKM. V lost 5 bases, J lost 2 bases, and 0 bases lay in between. The length of the CDR3 is 10 residues. CDR3 residues: CASSNYGYTF. CDR3 sequence (DNA): TGTGCCAGCAGTAACTATGGCTACACCTTC.

This rearrangement joins TRBV7-2 to TRBJ2-5, with D possibly being TRBD1 (6 bases). The CDR3 length is 12 residues. Germline V lookup: CDR1 SGHTA, CDR2 FQGNSA. V lost 6 bases to trimming and J lost 6 bases, with 11 bases between them. CDR3 nucleotide sequence: TGTGCCAGCAGTCCAGACAGGAAGACCCAGTACTTC. Translated, it gives CASSPDRKTQYF.

On this clone: The sample carries other DNA sequences with the same CDR3. The gene calls are TRBV7-2 and TRBJ1-5; D is uncertain. V dropped 1 base and J dropped 0 bases, with 4 bases sitting between them. This CDR3 is 14 amino acids long. The germline V gene encodes CDR1 SGHTA and CDR2 FQGNSA. In nucleotides, the CDR3 is TGTGCCAGCAGCTTAGATAGTAGCAATCAGCCCCAGCATTTT. Residues: CASSLDSSNQPQHF.

The CDR3 reads CASSLDRDDEQYF. CDR3 DNA: TGTGCCAGCAGCTTGGACAGGGACGACGAGCAGTACTTC. V gene TRBV7-8 combines with J gene TRBJ2-7; TRBD1 agrees at 8 bases. From germline, CDR1 is SGHVS and CDR2 FQNEAQ. This CDR3 has 13 residues. Trimming cost V 3 bases and J 5 bases; bases outside gene matches: 3.

The CDR3 DNA reads TGTGCCAGCAGTTTTCGGACAGGGGTTCTAAATTCACCCCTCCACTTT. Its translation is CASSFRTGVLNSPLHF. The chain links TRBV27 to TRBJ1-6, with 9 nucleotides matching TRBD1. Germline assignment: CDR1 MNHEY and CDR2 SMNVEV (reference sequence). V trimming: 3 bases; J trimming: 7 bases; junction bases outside the gene matches: 7. This CDR3 is built from 16 residues.